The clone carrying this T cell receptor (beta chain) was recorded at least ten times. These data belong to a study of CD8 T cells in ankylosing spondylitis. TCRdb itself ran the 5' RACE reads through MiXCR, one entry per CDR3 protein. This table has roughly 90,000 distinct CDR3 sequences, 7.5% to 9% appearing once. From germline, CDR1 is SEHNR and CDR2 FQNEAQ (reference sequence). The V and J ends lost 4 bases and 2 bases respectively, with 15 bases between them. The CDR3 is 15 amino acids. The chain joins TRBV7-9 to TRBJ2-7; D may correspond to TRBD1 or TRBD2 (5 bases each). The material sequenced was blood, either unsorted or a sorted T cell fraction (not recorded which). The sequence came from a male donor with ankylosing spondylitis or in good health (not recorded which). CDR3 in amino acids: CASSSIRGETYEQYF. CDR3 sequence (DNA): TGTGCCAGCAGCTCCATACGAGGGGAAACCTACGAGCAGTACTTC.